This T cell receptor beta chain originates from a study of beta chain features in type 1 diabetes. For the study at large: Cell yields, age and gender were similar between patients and healthy donors. Sorted cells from all samples, numbering approximately 110,000,000, were examined. Study-level findings and limits: Fewer junction insertions and more nucleotide deletions appeared in type 1 diabetes patients.

Germline trimming cut 4 bases from V and 11 bases from J; bases unmatched to any gene: 6. CDR1 and CDR2 from the germline V gene are LNHDA and SQIVND (reference sequence). There are 12 residues in the CDR3. On average, the one heparinised blood draw given by each donor was approximately 100 mL. Every bit of the isolated RNA underwent reverse transcription, so sequencing read expressed TCRB transcripts. Only in-frame clones appear in the TCRdb table, and some are missing; sequencing was by immunoSEQ multiplex PCR. Among 200,000 to 250,000 clones listed, 13% to 15% were seen once. Concerning this clone itself: Its specificity is not known.

V and J are TRBV19 and TRBJ1-1; TRBD1 matches at 8 bases. Source material: naive CD4+ T cells from blood. The sequence was obtained from a woman aged 40 to 50 in good health. For the CDR3, the DNA is TGTGCCAGTAGTACAAGACAGGGGATGGCTTTCTTT. This translates into CASSTRQGMAFF.